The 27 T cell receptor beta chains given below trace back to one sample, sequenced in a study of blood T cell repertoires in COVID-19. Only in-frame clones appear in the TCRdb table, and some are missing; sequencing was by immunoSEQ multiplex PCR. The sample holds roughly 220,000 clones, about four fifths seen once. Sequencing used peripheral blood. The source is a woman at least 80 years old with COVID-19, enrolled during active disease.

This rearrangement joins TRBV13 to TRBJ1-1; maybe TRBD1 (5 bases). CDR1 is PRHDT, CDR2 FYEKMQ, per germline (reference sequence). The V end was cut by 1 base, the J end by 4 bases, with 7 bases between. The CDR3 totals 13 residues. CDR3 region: CASSLVRATEAFF. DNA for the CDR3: TGTGCCAGCAGCTTAGTCAGGGCCACTGAAGCTTTCTTT.

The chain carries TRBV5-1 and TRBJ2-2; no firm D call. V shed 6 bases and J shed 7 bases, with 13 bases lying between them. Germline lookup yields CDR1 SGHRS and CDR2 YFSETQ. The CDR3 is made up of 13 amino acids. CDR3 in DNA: TGCGCCAGCACCCTAGTTGTTGGCGGGGAGCTGTTTTTT. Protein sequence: CASTLVVGGELFF.

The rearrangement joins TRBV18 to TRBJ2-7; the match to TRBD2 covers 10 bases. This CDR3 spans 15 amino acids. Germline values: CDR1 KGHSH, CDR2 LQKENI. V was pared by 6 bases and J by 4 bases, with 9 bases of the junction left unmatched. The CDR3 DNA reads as TGTGCCAGCTCGTCCGGACTAGCGGACTTTTACGAGCAGTACTTC. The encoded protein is CASSSGLADFYEQYF.

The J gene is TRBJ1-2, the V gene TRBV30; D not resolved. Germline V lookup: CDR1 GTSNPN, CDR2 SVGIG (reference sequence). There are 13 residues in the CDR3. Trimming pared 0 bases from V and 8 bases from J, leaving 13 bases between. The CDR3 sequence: CAWSVGGEVGYTF. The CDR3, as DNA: TGTGCCTGGAGTGTCGGCGGGGAGGTGGGCTACACCTTC.

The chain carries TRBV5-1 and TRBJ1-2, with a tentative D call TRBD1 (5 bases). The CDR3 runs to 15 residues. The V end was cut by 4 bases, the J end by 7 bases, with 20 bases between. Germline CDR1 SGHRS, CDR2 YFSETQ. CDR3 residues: CASSPGGVSLFGYTF. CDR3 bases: TGCGCCAGCAGCCCCGGGGGGGTCTCGCTATTTGGCTACACCTTC.

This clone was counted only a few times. CDR3 sequence: CASSHSDRGAPLHF. The CDR3 nucleotides are TGTGCCAGCAGCCATTCGGACAGGGGGGCACCCCTCCACTTT. The gene calls are TRBV14 and TRBJ1-6, with 10 bases identical to TRBD1. The V gene end was trimmed by 3 bases and the J gene end by 11 bases; junction bases not matched to a gene: 4. This CDR3 region has 14 residues. Germline V gene lookup returns CDR1 SGHDN and CDR2 FVKESK. Complete variable domain (other parts from reference TRBV14 and TRBJ1-6): EAGVTQFPSHSVIEKGQTVTLRCDPISGHDNLYWYRRVMGKEIKFLLHFVKESKQDESGMPNNRFLAERTGGTYSTLKVQPAELEDSGVYFCASSHSDRGAPLHFGNGTRLTVT.

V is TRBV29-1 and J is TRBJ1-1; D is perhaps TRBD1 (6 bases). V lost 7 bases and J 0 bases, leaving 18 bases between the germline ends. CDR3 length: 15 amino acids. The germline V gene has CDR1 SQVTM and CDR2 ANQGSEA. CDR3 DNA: TGCAGCGCCGCCTGGGAGGGGGGCATGAACACTGAAGCTTTCTTT. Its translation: CSAAWEGGMNTEAFF.

The CDR3 DNA reads TGCGCCAGCAGCTTGGTCCCCAGCGGGAGGCGCACCGGGGAGCTGTTTTTT. As protein: CASSLVPSGRRTGELFF. V usage is TRBV5-1 and J usage is TRBJ2-2; 9 positions match TRBD2. The CDR3 has 17 residues. Germline loops: CDR1 SGHRS, CDR2 YFSETQ. The V gene end was trimmed by 0 bases and the J gene end by 4 bases; junction bases not matched to a gene: 7.

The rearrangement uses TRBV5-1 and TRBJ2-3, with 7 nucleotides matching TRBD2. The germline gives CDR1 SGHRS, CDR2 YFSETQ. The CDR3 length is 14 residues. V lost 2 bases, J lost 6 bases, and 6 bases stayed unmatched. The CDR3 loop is CASSLLATEDTQYF. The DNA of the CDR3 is TGCGCCAGCAGCTTACTAGCGACCGAGGATACGCAGTATTTT.

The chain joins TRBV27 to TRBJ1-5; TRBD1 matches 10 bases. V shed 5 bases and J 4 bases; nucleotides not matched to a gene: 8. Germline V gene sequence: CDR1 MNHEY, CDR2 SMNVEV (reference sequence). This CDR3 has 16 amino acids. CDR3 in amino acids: CASSPIDRGPNQPQHF. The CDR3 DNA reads TGTGCCAGCAGTCCCATCGACAGGGGGCCGAATCAGCCCCAGCATTTT.

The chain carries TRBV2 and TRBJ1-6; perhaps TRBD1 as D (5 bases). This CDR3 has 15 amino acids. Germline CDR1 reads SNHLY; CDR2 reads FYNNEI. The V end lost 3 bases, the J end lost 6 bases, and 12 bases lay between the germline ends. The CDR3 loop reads CASSDTGLGNSPLHF. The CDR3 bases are TGTGCCAGCAGTGATACAGGATTAGGTAATTCACCCCTCCACTTT.

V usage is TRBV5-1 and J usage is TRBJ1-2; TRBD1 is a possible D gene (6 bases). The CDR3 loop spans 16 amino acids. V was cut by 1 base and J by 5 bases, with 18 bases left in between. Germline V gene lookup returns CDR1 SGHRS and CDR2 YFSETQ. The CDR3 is CASSLPPSAGDYGYTF. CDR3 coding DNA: TGCGCCAGCAGCTTGCCGCCGAGCGCAGGGGATTATGGCTACACCTTC.

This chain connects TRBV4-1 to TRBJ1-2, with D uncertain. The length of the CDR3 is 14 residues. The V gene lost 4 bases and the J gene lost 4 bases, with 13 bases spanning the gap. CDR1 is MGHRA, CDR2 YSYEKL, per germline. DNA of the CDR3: TGCGCCAGCAGCCGTCGCGAGGGCTCCTATGGCTACACCTTC. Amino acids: CASSRREGSYGYTF.

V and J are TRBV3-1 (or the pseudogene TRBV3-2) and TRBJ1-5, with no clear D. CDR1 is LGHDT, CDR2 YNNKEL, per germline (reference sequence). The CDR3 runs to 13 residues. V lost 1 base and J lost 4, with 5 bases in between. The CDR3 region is CASSQGQNQPQHF. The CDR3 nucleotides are TGTGCCAGCAGCCAAGGCCAGAATCAGCCCCAGCATTTT.

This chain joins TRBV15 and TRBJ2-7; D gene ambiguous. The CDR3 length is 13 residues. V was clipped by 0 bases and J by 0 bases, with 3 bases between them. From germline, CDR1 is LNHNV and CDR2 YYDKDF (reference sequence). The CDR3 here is CATSRDLSYEQYF. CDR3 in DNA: TGTGCCACCAGCAGAGATCTCTCCTACGAGCAGTACTTC.

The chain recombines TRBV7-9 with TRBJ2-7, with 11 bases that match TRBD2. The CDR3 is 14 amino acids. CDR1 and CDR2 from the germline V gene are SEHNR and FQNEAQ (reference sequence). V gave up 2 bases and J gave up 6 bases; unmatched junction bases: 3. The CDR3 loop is CASSLIGTSGEQYF. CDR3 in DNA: TGTGCCAGCAGCTTAATTGGGACTAGCGGCGAGCAGTACTTC.

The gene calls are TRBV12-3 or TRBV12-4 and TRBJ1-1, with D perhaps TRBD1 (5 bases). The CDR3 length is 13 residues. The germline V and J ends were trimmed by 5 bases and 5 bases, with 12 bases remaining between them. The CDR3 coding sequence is TGTGCCAGCAGTGCCCCGGGGGGTACTGAAGCTTTCTTT. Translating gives CASSAPGGTEAFF.

This CDR3 is CASRRGYDRYTEAFF. CDR3 DNA sequence: TGTGCCAGCAGGCGAGGTTACGACAGATACACTGAAGCTTTCTTT. The gene calls are TRBV6-5 and TRBJ1-1; D perhaps matches TRBD1 (5 bases). The CDR3 runs 15 residues. V was pared by 6 bases and J by 3 bases, with 17 bases between. Per the germline V gene, CDR1 is MNHEY and CDR2 is SVGAGI.

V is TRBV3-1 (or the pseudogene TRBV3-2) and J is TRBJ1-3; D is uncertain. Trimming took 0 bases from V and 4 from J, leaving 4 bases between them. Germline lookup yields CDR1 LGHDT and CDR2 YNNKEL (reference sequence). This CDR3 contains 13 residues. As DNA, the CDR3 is TGTGCCAGCAGCCAAGATTCGGGAAACACCATATATTTT. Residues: CASSQDSGNTIYF.

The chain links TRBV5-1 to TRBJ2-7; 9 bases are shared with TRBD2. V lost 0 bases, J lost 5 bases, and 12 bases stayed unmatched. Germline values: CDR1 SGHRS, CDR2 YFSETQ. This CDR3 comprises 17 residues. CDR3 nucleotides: TGCGCCAGCAGCTTGGGGTCTACGCGGGGGGGCCCAAACGAGCAGTACTTC. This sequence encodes CASSLGSTRGGPNEQYF. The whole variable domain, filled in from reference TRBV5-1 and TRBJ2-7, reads KAGVTQTPRYLIKTRGQQVTLSCSPISGHRSVSWYQQTPGQGLQFLFEYFSETQRNKGNFPGRFSGRQFSNSRSEMNVSTLELGDSALYLCASSLGSTRGGPNEQYFGPGTRLTVT.

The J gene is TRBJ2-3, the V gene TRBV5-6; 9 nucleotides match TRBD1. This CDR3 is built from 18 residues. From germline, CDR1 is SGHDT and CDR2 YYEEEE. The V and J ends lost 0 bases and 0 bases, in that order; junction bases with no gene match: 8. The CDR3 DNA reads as TGTGCCAGCAGCTTGGTGGGGCTGACAGGGGGTAGCACAGATACGCAGTATTTT. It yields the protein CASSLVGLTGGSTDTQYF.

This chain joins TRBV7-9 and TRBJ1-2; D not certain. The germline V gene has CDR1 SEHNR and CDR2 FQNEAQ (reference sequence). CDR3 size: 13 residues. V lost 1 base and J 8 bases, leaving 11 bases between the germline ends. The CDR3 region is CASSLEAGLGYTF. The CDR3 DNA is TGTGCCAGCAGCTTAGAGGCAGGCCTGGGCTACACCTTC.

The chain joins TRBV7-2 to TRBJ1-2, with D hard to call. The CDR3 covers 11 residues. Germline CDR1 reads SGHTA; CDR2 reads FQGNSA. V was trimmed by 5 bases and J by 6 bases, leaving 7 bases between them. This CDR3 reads CASSRRDGYTF. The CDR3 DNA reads TGTGCCAGCAGCCGCCGGGATGGCTACACCTTC.

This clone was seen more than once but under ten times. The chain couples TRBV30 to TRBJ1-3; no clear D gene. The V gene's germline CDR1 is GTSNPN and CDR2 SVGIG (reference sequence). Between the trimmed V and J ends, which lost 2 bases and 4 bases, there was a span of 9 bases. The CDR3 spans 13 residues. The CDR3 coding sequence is TGTGCCTGGAGTCGTCGAGAGGGAAACACCATATATTTT. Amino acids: CAWSRREGNTIYF. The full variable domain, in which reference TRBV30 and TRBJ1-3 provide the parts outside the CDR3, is SQTIHQWPATLVQPVGSPLSLECTVEGTSNPNLYWYRQAAGRGLQLLFYSVGIGQISSEVPQNLSASRPQDRQFILSSKKLLLSDSGFYLCAWSRREGNTIYFGEGSWLTVV.

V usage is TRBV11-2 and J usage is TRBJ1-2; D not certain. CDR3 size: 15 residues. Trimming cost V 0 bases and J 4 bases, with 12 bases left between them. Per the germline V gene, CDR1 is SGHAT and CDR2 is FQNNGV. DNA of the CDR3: TGTGCCAGCAGCTTAGATCATTCGGGTCGCTATGGCTACACCTTC. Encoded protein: CASSLDHSGRYGYTF.

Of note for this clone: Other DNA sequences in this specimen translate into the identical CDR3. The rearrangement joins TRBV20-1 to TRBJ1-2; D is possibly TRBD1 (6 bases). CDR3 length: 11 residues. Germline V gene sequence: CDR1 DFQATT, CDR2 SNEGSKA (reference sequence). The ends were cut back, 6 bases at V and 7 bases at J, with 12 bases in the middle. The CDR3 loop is CSARGAGGYTF. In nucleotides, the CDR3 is TGCAGTGCCCGGGGGGCGGGTGGCTACACCTTC.

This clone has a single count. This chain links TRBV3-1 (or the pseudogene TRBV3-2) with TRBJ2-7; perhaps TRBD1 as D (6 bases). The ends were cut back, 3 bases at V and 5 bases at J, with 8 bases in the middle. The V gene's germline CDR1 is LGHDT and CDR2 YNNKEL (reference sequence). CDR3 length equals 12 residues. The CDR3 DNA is TGTGCCAGCAGCCACCGGGACAACGAGCAGTACTTC. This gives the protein CASSHRDNEQYF.